These T cell receptor beta chains were read from a single sample in a study of cytotoxic CD8 clonotypes in ibrutinib-treated CLL. The repertoire was sequenced with immunoSEQ multiplex PCR; TCRdb's copy has only in-frame clones and lacks some. The repertoire holds about 160,000 clones, 88% seen once, with roughly 3% in the top ten. Source: PBMCs, taken at disease progression, from a patient treated with ibrutinib. The receptors originated from a human donor with chronic lymphocytic leukemia. The CDR3 runs from the conserved cysteine through the conserved F or W. The D gene is left open where the match is weak. Size is omitted from some rows. Given values are once, few, many or a class for expanded clones.

len | abundance | d_gene | j_gene | v_gene | CDR3aa | CDR3nt
16 | NA | TRBD2 | TRBJ2-3 | TRBV7-2 | CASSLVPSGSWDTQYF | TGTGCCAGCAGCTTGGTGCCTAGCGGGAGTTGGGATACGCAGTATTTT
13 | once | NA | TRBJ2-7 | TRBV5-6 | CASSYGRPGEQYF | TGTGCCAGCAGCTACGGACGTCCGGGCGAGCAGTACTTC
14 | NA | TRBD2 | TRBJ2-1 | TRBV29-1 | CSAEGLADYNEQFF | TGCAGCGCGGAGGGACTAGCGGACTACAATGAGCAGTTCTTC
17 | NA | NA | TRBJ2-3 | TRBV25-1 | CASSEFGQGGRPDTQYF | TGTGCCAGCAGTGAATTTGGGCAGGGGGGCAGACCAGATACGCAGTATTTT
16 | NA | NA | TRBJ1-1 | TRBV10-3 | CAISETGGDMNTEAFF | TGTGCCATCAGTGAAACAGGCGGGGACATGAACACTGAAGCTTTCTTT
14 | NA | NA | TRBJ2-1 | TRBV5-1 | CASSLVQGMDEQFF | TGCGCCAGCAGCTTGGTGCAGGGGATGGATGAGCAGTTCTTC
14 | NA | NA | TRBJ1-1 | TRBV7-6 | CASSLLWGTTEAFF | TGTGCCAGCAGCTTACTATGGGGCACCACTGAAGCTTTCTTT
15 | NA | NA | TRBJ1-3 | TRBV6-6 | CASRDAGGSGNTIYF | TGTGCCAGCCGTGATGCGGGGGGCTCTGGAAACACCATATATTTT
16 | NA | NA | TRBJ2-7 | TRBV5-4 | CASSLVSGDLDYEQYF | TGTGCCAGCAGCTTGGTTTCGGGGGATCTAGACTACGAGCAGTACTTC
18 | NA | NA | TRBJ2-7 | TRBV11-3 | CASSLVVGAIAPAYEQYF | TGTGCCAGCAGCTTAGTGGTAGGGGCAATAGCACCCGCCTACGAGCAGTACTTC
16 | NA | TRBD1 | TRBJ1-1 | TRBV5-1 | CASSSGQGYKGTEAFF | TGCGCCAGCAGCTCCGGACAGGGGTATAAGGGCACTGAAGCTTTCTTT
15 | NA | TRBD1 | TRBJ1-1 | TRBV7-2 | CASSQQGSGSTEAFF | TGTGCCAGCAGCCAACAGGGGTCAGGCAGCACTGAAGCTTTCTTT
14 | NA | TRBD2 | TRBJ2-2 | TRBV19 | CASTASGSAGELFF | TGTGCCAGTACGGCTAGCGGCAGCGCCGGGGAGCTGTTTTTT
14 | once | TRBD1 | TRBJ2-7 | TRBV5-8 | CASSRTGGFYEQYF | TGTGCCAGCAGCAGGACAGGGGGCTTCTACGAGCAGTACTTC
17 | NA | TRBD1 | TRBJ1-5 | TRBV7-2 | CASSPVYGQGFGQPQHF | TGTGCCAGCAGCCCTGTTTACGGACAGGGATTTGGTCAGCCCCAGCATTTT
15 | NA | TRBD1 | TRBJ1-5 | TRBV5-5 | CASSLQGASNQPQHF | TGTGCCAGCAGCTTGCAGGGGGCCAGCAATCAGCCCCAGCATTTT
15 | NA | TRBD1 | TRBJ2-6 | TRBV29-1 | CSVGQGPTGANVLTF | TGCAGCGTGGGACAGGGGCCCACTGGGGCCAACGTCCTGACTTTC
15 | few | NA | TRBJ1-5 | TRBV7-8 | CASSLEWGVVQPQHF | TGTGCCAGCAGCTTAGAGTGGGGCGTGGTTCAGCCCCAGCATTTT
15 | NA | NA | TRBJ2-1 | TRBV28 | CASSLGQSSYNEQFF | TGTGCCAGCAGTTTAGGGCAGAGCTCCTACAATGAGCAGTTCTTC
14 | NA | TRBD2 | TRBJ2-2 | TRBV10-3 | CAISGGLAAGELFF | TGTGCCATCAGTGGGGGACTAGCTGCCGGGGAGCTGTTTTTT
15 | NA | NA | TRBJ2-1 | TRBV28 | CASSSGGTNYNEQFF | TGTGCCAGCTCTTCAGGGGGGACTAACTACAATGAGCAGTTCTTC
14 | NA | NA | TRBJ2-5 | TRBV27 | CASRPGVIAETQYF | TGTGCCAGCAGACCTGGGGTTATCGCGGAGACCCAGTACTTC
19 | NA | TRBD2 | TRBJ2-7 | TRBV4-3 | CASSQRTSGSSSRAYEQYF | TGCGCCAGCAGCCAAAGAACTAGCGGGAGCTCTTCCCGGGCCTACGAGCAGTACTTC
15 | NA | TRBD1 | TRBJ2-3 | TRBV19 | CASNPTGGEEDTQYF | TGTGCCAGTAACCCAACAGGGGGCGAGGAGGATACGCAGTATTTT
15 | NA | NA | TRBJ2-7 | TRBV27 | CASSFGVTFSYEQYF | TGTGCCAGCAGTTTCGGGGTGACATTCTCCTACGAGCAGTACTTC
15 | NA | NA | TRBJ1-1 | TRBV5-6 | CASSANTGIGTEAFF | TGTGCCAGCAGCGCGAATACAGGGATAGGGACTGAAGCTTTCTTT
18 | once | NA | TRBJ1-5 | TRBV23-1 | CASSQSAGRVYRPQPQHF | TGCGCCAGCAGTCAATCCGCGGGACGGGTATACAGGCCTCAGCCCCAGCATTTT
15 | NA | NA | TRBJ2-1 | TRBV30 | CAWSVSRVGYNEQFF | TGTGCCTGGAGTGTTAGCAGGGTGGGCTACAATGAGCAGTTCTTC
15 | NA | TRBD2 | TRBJ2-1 | TRBV6-6 | CASSWTTSGRNEQFF | TGTGCCAGCAGTTGGACGACTAGCGGGCGCAATGAGCAGTTCTTC
15 | few | TRBD2 | TRBJ2-2 | TRBV19 | CASKREDGYTGELFF | TGTGCCAGTAAACGGGAGGATGGGTACACCGGGGAGCTGTTTTTT
13 | NA | TRBD1 | TRBJ2-5 | TRBV30 | CAWSGQGAETQYF | TGTGCCTGGTCCGGACAGGGGGCAGAGACCCAGTACTTC
14 | NA | NA | TRBJ2-7 | TRBV30 | CASSFGQGNYEQYF | TGTGCCTCGTCATTTGGACAAGGGAATTACGAGCAGTACTTC
18 | NA | TRBD2 | TRBJ2-1 | TRBV19 | CASSKLGTSGSSYNEQFF | TGTGCCAGTAGTAAACTAGGGACTAGCGGGAGCTCCTACAATGAGCAGTTCTTC
17 | NA | TRBD1 | TRBJ2-3 | TRBV6-4 | CASSDSVAGGITDTQYF | TGTGCCAGCAGTGACTCGGTGGCAGGGGGCATCACAGATACGCAGTATTTT
14 | NA | TRBD2 | TRBJ2-7 | TRBV19 | CASSPWSGGYEQYF | TGTGCCAGTAGTCCCTGGAGCGGGGGCTACGAGCAGTACTTC
14 | NA | NA | TRBJ2-1 | TRBV2 | CASNLAKGSNEQFF | TGTGCCAGCAATCTCGCCAAGGGTTCCAATGAGCAGTTCTTC
13 | NA | NA | TRBJ2-2 | TRBV6-4 | CASSAILAGELFF | TGTGCCAGCAGTGCCATACTAGCCGGGGAGCTGTTTTTT
15 | NA | NA | TRBJ2-1 | TRBV19 | CATGAAGHIYNEQFF | TGTGCCACGGGGGCAGCAGGCCACATCTACAATGAGCAGTTCTTC
16 | NA | NA | TRBJ2-5 | TRBV18 | CASSHWRGGREETQYF | TGTGCCAGCTCACATTGGAGGGGGGGGAGAGAAGAGACCCAGTACTTC
14 | NA | NA | TRBJ1-4 | TRBV5-5 | CASSFATAPEKLFF | TGTGCCAGCAGCTTCGCGACAGCGCCTGAAAAACTGTTTTTT
17 | NA | NA | TRBJ1-4 | TRBV2 | CASIRTSVVTTNEKLFF | TGTGCCAGCATTAGAACATCGGTAGTGACAACTAATGAAAAACTGTTTTTT
14 | NA | NA | TRBJ2-7 | TRBV7-3 | CASSSTGSSYEQYF | TGTGCCAGCAGCTCGACTGGCAGCTCCTACGAGCAGTACTTC
15 | NA | NA | TRBJ1-2 | TRBV6-5 | CASSYSSVAWDGYTF | TGTGCCAGCAGTTACTCGTCGGTGGCCTGGGATGGCTACACCTTC
15 | NA | TRBD1 | TRBJ1-3 | TRBV19 | CASSIAGGAGNTIYF | TGTGCCAGTAGTATAGCAGGGGGTGCTGGAAACACCATATATTTT
14 | NA | NA | TRBJ2-7 | TRBV7-8 | CASSLIPQNYEQYF | TGTGCCAGCAGCCTTATCCCACAGAACTACGAGCAGTACTTC
13 | NA | NA | TRBJ1-1 | TRBV7-3 | CASSPGVRTEAFF | TGTGCCAGCAGCCCGGGGGTTCGCACTGAAGCTTTCTTT
14 | NA | TRBD1 | TRBJ1-2 | TRBV6-6 | CASRHTGGGYGYTF | TGTGCCAGCAGGCACACAGGGGGCGGCTATGGCTACACCTTC
14 | NA | NA | TRBJ2-1 | TRBV27 | CASTRGTSYNEQFF | TGTGCCAGCACCCGAGGTACCTCCTACAATGAGCAGTTCTTC
13 | NA | NA | TRBJ2-1 | TRBV2 | CAEAPGLNYEQFF | TGTGCCGAGGCCCCGGGCCTAAACTATGAGCAGTTCTTC
15 | NA | NA | TRBJ1-1 | TRBV6-5 | CASSYSPRGGTEAFF | TGTGCCAGCAGTTACTCCCCCCGGGGGGGCACTGAAGCTTTCTTT
16 | NA | TRBD2 | TRBJ2-7 | TRBV5-1 | CASSLGGTSGGYEQYF | TGCGCCAGCAGCTTGGGCGGGACTAGCGGGGGCTACGAGCAGTACTTC
14 | NA | TRBD2 | TRBJ2-7 | TRBV13 | CASSLLLAGYEQYF | TGTGCCAGCAGCCTGCTTCTAGCGGGCTACGAGCAGTACTTC
13 | NA | NA | TRBJ1-3 | TRBV29-1 | CSVEDWSGNTIYF | TGCAGCGTTGAAGATTGGTCTGGAAACACCATATATTTT
15 | once | NA | TRBJ1-3 | TRBV7-2 | CASSFFRKMGNTIYF | TGTGCCAGCAGCTTCTTCAGGAAAATGGGAAACACCATATATTTT
14 | NA | NA | TRBJ2-2 | TRBV5-1 | CASSSPGRTGELFF | TGCGCCAGCAGCTCCCCTGGACGGACCGGGGAGCTGTTTTTT
17 | NA | TRBD1 | TRBJ1-2 | TRBV19 | CASSIARDRERGYGYTF | TGTGCCAGTAGTATAGCTCGGGACAGGGAAAGGGGCTATGGCTACACCTTC
19 | NA | NA | TRBJ1-5 | TRBV19 | CASSTRRGQGTGSNQPQHF | TGTGCCAGTAGTACCCGCCGTGGGCAGGGAACAGGTAGCAATCAGCCCCAGCATTTT
17 | NA | NA | TRBJ2-2 | TRBV5-5 | CASSLSPRSPNTGELFF | TGTGCCAGCAGCTTAAGTCCAAGATCGCCGAACACCGGGGAGCTGTTTTTT
14 | NA | NA | TRBJ2-3 | TRBV29-1 | CSADADIPTDTQYF | TGCAGCGCCGACGCGGACATTCCCACAGATACGCAGTATTTT